The 27 T cell receptor beta chains below were found in one sample sequenced in a study of identical twins. Each CDR3 protein is one row after TCRdb ran MiXCR on the 5' RACE reads. Here the sample spans over 550,000 distinct CDR3 sequences, roughly 7.1% being singletons. The sample also formed part of further work on yellow fever vaccine responses in identical twins.

Input material: PBMCs. These receptors were collected from a woman aged 18 to 35 in good health.

The table lists this clonotype with many counts. V and J are TRBV6-5 and TRBJ2-7; 8 bases are a match to TRBD1. The CDR3 runs 15 residues. V trimming: 2 bases; J trimming: 6 bases; junction bases outside the gene matches: 9. Per the germline V gene, CDR1 is MNHEY and CDR2 is SVGAGI. For the CDR3, the DNA is TGTGCCAGCAGTTACGAGGGGACAGGAAAGGGCGAGCAGTACTTC. Translating it yields CASSYEGTGKGEQYF.

This clonotype was recorded many times. The genes are TRBV5-1 and TRBJ2-2; D remains ambiguous. V shed 0 bases and J shed 6 bases, with 9 bases lying between them. The CDR3 loop spans 14 amino acids. CDR1 SGHRS and CDR2 YFSETQ come from the germline V gene. CDR3 nucleotides: TGCGCCAGCAGCTTGGGGGAACGACCCGGGGAGCTGTTTTTT. Protein sequence: CASSLGERPGELFF.

The V and J genes are TRBV5-1 and TRBJ2-5; 9 positions agree with TRBD1. Germline V gene data show CDR1 as SGHRS and CDR2 as YFSETQ. The CDR3 has 14 amino acids. V shed 6 bases, J shed 4 bases, and the junction held 7 bases outside the gene matches. The CDR3 here is CASKVLTGGETQYF. The CDR3 region has the DNA TGCGCCAGCAAGGTTTTGACAGGGGGAGAGACCCAGTACTTC.

The genes are TRBV7-9 and TRBJ1-1; D gene unclear. This CDR3 is built from 15 residues. The V end lost 7 bases, the J end lost 1 base, and 16 bases lay between the germline ends. Germline CDR1 reads SEHNR; CDR2 reads FQNEAQ (reference sequence). CDR3 sequence: CASTQSGAGNTEAFF. Written as DNA, the CDR3 is TGTGCCAGCACTCAGTCAGGAGCAGGGAACACTGAAGCTTTCTTT.

This clonotype was seen more than once but under ten times. The CDR3 region is CASSLTGQGYTF. CDR3 coding DNA: TGTGCCAGCAGTTTGACAGGGCAGGGCTACACCTTC. V usage is TRBV2 and J usage is TRBJ1-2; 7 bases are a match to TRBD1. Unmatched junction bases numbered 5, after V lost 5 bases and J lost 8 bases. The CDR3 consists of 12 residues. The germline V gene encodes CDR1 SNHLY and CDR2 FYNNEI.

The rearrangement uses TRBV20-1 and TRBJ1-2; TRBD1 is a possible D gene (5 bases). In germline, CDR1 is DFQATT, CDR2 SNEGSKA (reference sequence). This CDR3 region has 17 residues. CDR3 sequence (DNA): TGCTGCGCTAGAGACTTATCGGGACGGATTTACAACTATGGCTACACCTTC. Protein product: CCARDLSGRIYNYGYTF.

This clonotype was counted between two and nine times. The chain recombines TRBV28 with TRBJ1-2; D ambiguous. Trimming removed 6 bases from V and 1 base from J, with 18 bases in between. The germline gives CDR1 MDHEN, CDR2 SYDVKM. The CDR3 has 16 residues. CDR3 DNA: TGTGCCAGCAGCTCCGGCACCACCACCCTTAACTATGGCTACACCTTC. Translation: CASSSGTTTLNYGYTF.

This clonotype was seen more than once but under ten times. The chain links TRBV6-2 or TRBV6-3 to TRBJ2-3, with TRBD2 matching over 12 bases. The CDR3 runs 14 residues. The trim removed 6 bases at V and 4 bases at J, leaving 2 bases unmatched. The germline V gene has CDR1 MNHEY and CDR2 SVGEGT. The CDR3 DNA follows: TGTGCCAGCAGAAGACTAGCGGGGGCAGATACGCAGTATTTT. It is translated as CASRRLAGADTQYF.

The V call is TRBV11-2, the J call TRBJ2-7, with D possibly being TRBD1 (6 bases). This CDR3 has 15 amino acids. Germline V gives CDR1 SGHAT, CDR2 FQNNGV. The V end was cut by 5 bases, the J end by 1 base, with 15 bases between. The CDR3 sequence is CASSVIRGGSYEQYV. For the CDR3, the DNA is TGTGCCAGCAGCGTAATCCGAGGGGGATCCTACGAGCAGTACGTC.

This clonotype was seen at least ten times. This chain uses TRBV2 with TRBJ1-2, with D unclear. V was trimmed by 3 bases and J by 4 bases, leaving 9 bases between them. Germline-derived CDR1 and CDR2 are SNHLY and FYNNEI. The CDR3 has 13 amino acids. The CDR3 coding sequence is TGTGCCAGCAGTGATAAGAATATCTATGGCTACACCTTC. Translation: CASSDKNIYGYTF.

This clonotype was detected a few times. The germline gene is not matched at one end of the junction; a read error may be the cause. V gene TRBV4-1 combines with J gene TRBJ2-3; D gene uncertain. The CDR3 has 13 residues. The V gene's germline CDR1 is MGHRA and CDR2 YSYEKL. CDR3 in DNA: TGCGCCAGCAGCCACCCCTATGTAGATGCGCAGTATTTT. This sequence encodes CASSHPYVDAQYF.

Of note for this clonotype: A clone one base away is much larger, so this may be a read error. The chain carries TRBV15 and TRBJ2-2; D is uncertain. Trimming stripped 7 bases from V and 0 bases from J, with 9 bases between. This CDR3 contains 14 residues. Germline V gene data show CDR1 as LNHNV and CDR2 as YYDKDF (reference sequence). The CDR3 bases are TGTGCCACCACGACTGGGACGAACACCGGGGAGCTGTTTTTT. It yields the protein CATTTGTNTGELFF.

In its sample, this clonotype was seen many times. The chain recombines TRBV10-3 with TRBJ1-1; tentatively, D is TRBD1 (6 bases). Trimming cost V 6 bases and J 3 bases, with 14 bases left between them. The CDR3 is 14 amino acids. CDR1 is ENHRY, CDR2 SYGVKD, per germline. This CDR3 is CAISQGIGYTEAFF. The CDR3 DNA reads as TGTGCCATCAGCCAGGGGATTGGGTACACTGAAGCTTTCTTT.

This clonotype was observed a handful of times. The rearrangement uses TRBV11-2 and TRBJ2-1; D unclear. V gave up 5 bases and J gave up 3 bases, with 8 bases separating them. CDR1 and CDR2 (germline): SGHAT, FQNNGV. This CDR3 region has 13 residues. The CDR3 nucleotides are TGTGCCAGCAGCCCCCTAATCTACAATGAGCAGTTCTTC. This sequence encodes CASSPLIYNEQFF.

This clonotype has ten or more counts. The chain couples TRBV12-3 or TRBV12-4 to TRBJ2-1, with a tentative D call TRBD1 (5 bases). V lost 6 bases to trimming and J lost 3 bases, with 12 bases between them. This CDR3 region has 14 residues. The chain's CDR3 is CASSPTGNYNEQFF. DNA of the CDR3: TGTGCCAGCAGCCCTACAGGAAACTACAATGAGCAGTTCTTC.

This chain joins TRBV7-9 and TRBJ1-1, with D uncertain. CDR1 is SEHNR, CDR2 FQNEAQ, per germline (reference sequence). This CDR3 region has 12 residues. V lost 3 bases, J lost 7 bases, and 9 bases lay in between. The CDR3 here is CASSFGSVEAFF. In nucleotides, the CDR3 is TGTGCCAGCAGCTTTGGTTCCGTTGAAGCTTTCTTT. The full variable domain, in which reference TRBV7-9 and TRBJ1-1 provide the parts outside the CDR3, is DTGVSQNPRHKITKRGQNVTFRCDPISEHNRLYWYRQTLGQGPEFLTYFQNEAQLEKSRLLSDRFSAERPKGSFSTLEIQRTEQGDSAMYLCASSFGSVEAFFGQGTRLTVV.

This clonotype was observed at least ten times. V and J are TRBV10-3 and TRBJ2-3; D is undetermined. The V gene's germline CDR1 is ENHRY and CDR2 SYGVKD. Trimming took off 0 bases at V and 5 bases at J, with 3 bases between the two ends. The CDR3 is 12 amino acids. The CDR3 spells CAISESRDTQYF. The CDR3 nucleotides read TGTGCCATCAGTGAGTCCCGAGATACGCAGTATTTT.

This clonotype appeared many times. This chain joins TRBV7-3 and TRBJ2-2, with TRBD1 identical over 7 bases. Germline V lookup: CDR1 SGHTA, CDR2 FQGTGA. V lost 1 base, J lost 4 bases, and 3 bases stayed unmatched. The CDR3 is 15 residues long. The CDR3 region is CASSLKGAGTGELFF. DNA of the CDR3: TGTGCCAGCAGCTTAAAGGGGGCAGGCACCGGGGAGCTGTTTTTT.

CDR3 loop: CASRRYNNEQFF. The CDR3 DNA reads as TGTGCCAGCAGACGCTACAATAATGAGCAGTTCTTC. The chain uses TRBV7-9 and TRBJ2-1; D is undetermined. Germline assignment: CDR1 SEHNR and CDR2 FQNEAQ (reference sequence). Trimming shortened V by 6 bases and J by 7 bases, and 10 bases separated the two germline ends. This CDR3 contains 12 residues.

This clonotype was detected ten times or more. This sequence joins TRBV7-9 and TRBJ1-4; TRBD1 matches at 9 bases. This CDR3 has 16 residues. V lost 5 bases and J lost 4; bases outside the gene matches: 8. In germline, CDR1 is SEHNR, CDR2 FQNEAQ (reference sequence). CDR3 nucleotide sequence: TGTGCCAGCAGCACAAGGACAGGGGCTGATAATGAAAAACTGTTTTTT. Translated, it gives CASSTRTGADNEKLFF.

This clonotype has only a few counts. The chain carries TRBV2 and TRBJ2-6, with 7 bases that match TRBD1. The CDR3 is 18 amino acids. Germline-derived CDR1 and CDR2 are SNHLY and FYNNEI. With V trimmed by 3 bases and J by 0 bases, 8 bases remained unmatched. The CDR3 reads CASSDAGQVSSGANVLTF. CDR3 in DNA: TGTGCCAGCAGTGACGCAGGACAGGTTAGCTCTGGGGCCAACGTCCTGACTTTC.

Only a few counts were recorded for this clonotype. The chain uses TRBV19 and TRBJ1-5; 9 bases map to TRBD1. CDR1 and CDR2 from the germline V gene are LNHDA and SQIVND (reference sequence). CDR3 length equals 18 residues. V lost 4 bases to trimming and J lost 0 bases; unmatched junction nucleotides: 10. CDR3 region: CASSRDREDRYSNQPQHF. Written as DNA, the CDR3 is TGTGCCAGTAGTAGGGACAGGGAGGACCGCTATAGCAATCAGCCCCAGCATTTT.

V and J are TRBV7-9 and TRBJ2-7; no firm D call. V lost 7 bases, J lost 0 bases, and 13 bases lay in between. Germline CDR1 and CDR2: SEHNR and FQNEAQ (reference sequence). CDR3 length equals 14 residues. The CDR3 loop is CASTVSESSYEQYF. The CDR3 nucleotides are TGTGCCAGCACCGTCTCGGAAAGCTCCTACGAGCAGTACTTC. Full variable domain (remainder filled in from reference TRBV7-9 and TRBJ2-7): DTGVSQNPRHKITKRGQNVTFRCDPISEHNRLYWYRQTLGQGPEFLTYFQNEAQLEKSRLLSDRFSAERPKGSFSTLEIQRTEQGDSAMYLCASTVSESSYEQYFGPGTRLTVT.

This clonotype has more than one count but fewer than ten. This chain links TRBV6-1 with TRBJ2-7; D remains ambiguous. This CDR3 is 12 amino acids long. Germline CDR1 reads MNHNS; CDR2 reads SASEGT. V gave up 6 bases and J gave up 3 bases, with 9 bases separating them. In DNA, the CDR3 is TGTGCCAGCAGCCAGTTAAACTACGAGCAGTACGTC. Residues: CASSQLNYEQYV.

A few counts support this clonotype. V gene TRBV3-1 combines with J gene TRBJ1-1, with a possible D match to TRBD1 (6 bases). V was shortened by 1 base and J by 5 bases, with 14 bases between the two germline ends. There are 15 residues in the CDR3. From germline, CDR1 is LGHDT and CDR2 YNNKEL (reference sequence). This chain's CDR3 is CASSQGQGQGTEAFF. CDR3 nucleotides: TGTGCCAGCAGCCAAGGGCAGGGGCAAGGTACTGAAGCTTTCTTT.

This sequence joins TRBV11-2 and TRBJ2-1, with a weak D call TRBD1 (5 bases). The CDR3 contains 16 residues. CDR1 SGHAT and CDR2 FQNNGV come from the germline V gene. Trimming took 1 base from V and 3 from J, leaving 13 bases between them. CDR3 in amino acids: CASSLGRGSVYNEQFF. The CDR3 DNA reads TGTGCCAGCAGCTTAGGAAGGGGATCCGTCTACAATGAGCAGTTCTTC. The complete variable domain, with remaining parts taken from reference TRBV11-2 and TRBJ2-1, reads EAGVAQSPRYKIIEKRQSVAFWCNPISGHATLYWYQQILGQGPKLLIQFQNNGVVDDSQLPKDRFSAERLKGVDSTLKIQPAKLEDSAVYLCASSLGRGSVYNEQFFGPGTRLTVL.

This clonotype was recorded at least ten times. This chain joins TRBV12-3 or TRBV12-4 and TRBJ1-1; no clear D. The CDR3 is 14 residues long. Deletions cut 1 base from V and 8 bases from J, with 14 bases between. CDR3 bases: TGTGCCAGCAGTTTAGAATCGCAGATAGGAGAAGCTTTCTTT. It specifies CASSLESQIGEAFF.